One TCR beta chain is described in this entry. These data belong to a study of blood T cell repertoires in COVID-19. The CDR3 has 16 residues. Adults between roughly 18 and 89 years of age took part from 20 to 25 US areas. Here immunoSEQ multiplex PCR was the method, and the copy in TCRdb shows in-frame clones only, minus some. Among approximately 480,000 clones listed, approximately 90% were seen once. Sequencing was performed on PBMCs or T cells enriched from blood (not recorded which). The gene calls are TRBV21-1 and TRBJ1-2; TRBD1, the table's D call, lacks a check against the DNA. TRBV21-1 is labeled a pseudogene. This TCR was recovered from a woman aged 18-35 years who had recovered from COVID-19. The CDR3 spells CASTISGQGISYGYTF. The CDR3 DNA follows: TGTGCCAGCACCATTTCGGGACAGGGGATCAGCTATGGCTACACCTTC.